The following is a TCR beta chain sequence with its context. The antigen is not known. The record originates from a study of beta chain features in type 1 diabetes. Study observations and caveats: There was a moderate but significant shortening of TCRB CDR3s in all four CD4+ subsets of Type 1 diabetes patients.

Reverse transcribing all isolated RNA meant expressed TCRB transcripts were sequenced. The data were produced by immunoSEQ multiplex PCR, yet TCRdb's version contains in-frame clones alone and is incomplete. The repertoire consists of some 350,000 clones, with 9.5% to 10% occurring once and the leading ten covering 0.45% to 0.65%. CD4+ naive, central memory, regulatory and stem cell-like memory cells were sorted via CD45RO/CCR7/CD25/CD127/CD95/CD27. In all sorted populations, purity surpassed 95%. Germline V gene sequence: CDR1 SGHNT, CDR2 YYREEE (reference sequence). V gave up 0 bases and J gave up 2 bases; unmatched junction bases: 3. This CDR3 has 15 amino acids.

This TCR was sampled from a man in his thirties or forties with type 1 diabetes. The sample was central memory CD4+ T cells from blood. The chain employs TRBV5-4 and TRBJ2-7; 9 bases line up with TRBD2. The chain's CDR3 is CASSLVSGSTYEQYF. DNA of the CDR3: TGTGCCAGCAGCTTGGTTAGCGGGAGTACCTACGAGCAGTACTTC.